What follows are 12 T cell receptor beta chains derived from one specimen sequenced in a study of cytomegalovirus exposure and HLA in healthy donors. TCRdb keeps only in-frame clones here, not all; method: immunoSEQ multiplex PCR. The repertoire holds hundreds of thousands of clones, 86% seen once, with 0.83% in the top ten. Sample: PBMCs. These receptors were collected from a woman aged 18-29 years in good health and CMV-seronegative.

This chain's CDR3 is CATSRELGTGGGYTF. CDR3 bases: TGTGCCACCAGCAGAGAACTCGGGACAGGAGGAGGCTACACCTTC. The chain has TRBV15 and TRBJ1-2; 8 bases are a match to TRBD1. Germline V lookup: CDR1 LNHNV, CDR2 YYDKDF (reference sequence). The CDR3 has 15 amino acids. The V and J ends lost 0 bases and 8 bases, in that order; junction bases with no gene match: 8.

The chain uses TRBV27 and TRBJ2-7; D possibly corresponds to TRBD2 (5 bases). In germline, CDR1 is MNHEY, CDR2 SMNVEV (reference sequence). CDR3 size: 14 residues. Trimming removed 4 bases from V and 6 bases from J, with 16 bases in between. CDR3 nucleotides: TGTGCCAGCAGTTGGGCCGGGAAACGAGGCGAGCAGTACTTC. It specifies CASSWAGKRGEQYF.

The sample holds one count of this clone. The V call is TRBV5-5, the J call TRBJ2-2; weak D call: TRBD2 (6 bases). V shed 4 bases and J shed 4 bases, with 17 bases lying between them. The V gene's germline CDR1 is SGHKS and CDR2 YYEKEE (reference sequence). The CDR3 loop spans 16 amino acids. In DNA form, the CDR3 reads TGTGCCAGCAGCCGCGTCCGAGCGGGCGGCACCGGGGAGCTGTTTTTT. It encodes CASSRVRAGGTGELFF.

J is TRBJ2-1 and V is TRBV27; a possible D gene is TRBD1 (5 bases). The germline V gene has CDR1 MNHEY and CDR2 SMNVEV (reference sequence). CDR3 length: 13 amino acids. Trimming took 9 bases from V and 7 from J, leaving 16 bases between them. The CDR3 spells CASRTTPGNEQFF. The DNA for the CDR3 is TGTGCCAGTCGGACGACCCCAGGGAATGAGCAGTTCTTC.

V gene TRBV7-9 combines with J gene TRBJ2-1; weak D call: TRBD2 (5 bases). The CDR3 is 15 residues long. Germline assignment: CDR1 SEHNR and CDR2 FQNEAQ (reference sequence). V was cut by 8 bases and J by 0 bases, with 14 bases left in between. This CDR3 reads CASLLEASSYNEQFF. In DNA, the CDR3 is TGTGCCAGCCTACTGGAGGCGAGCTCCTACAATGAGCAGTTCTTC.

The gene calls are TRBV7-2 and TRBJ2-5; 8 positions match TRBD2. After removal of 5 bases from V and 5 bases from J, the junction contained 10 bases not matched to a gene. CDR1 is SGHTA and CDR2 is FQGNSA in the germline V gene. The CDR3 consists of 15 residues. CDR3 residues: CASSLGGGRSETQYF. In DNA, the CDR3 is TGTGCCAGCAGCCTCGGCGGCGGGAGGAGTGAGACCCAGTACTTC.

This clone was detected only once. The rearrangement joins TRBV7-8 to TRBJ1-4, with TRBD1 identical over 9 bases. V was pared by 1 base and J by 7 bases, with 10 bases of the junction left unmatched. Germline V gives CDR1 SGHVS, CDR2 FQNEAQ. The CDR3 is 17 residues long. The CDR3 protein is CASSLGGWGQGIEKLFF. The DNA for the CDR3 is TGTGCCAGCAGCTTAGGGGGCTGGGGACAGGGCATTGAAAAACTGTTTTTT.

CDR3 amino acids: CASSLGGTSGRNEQYF. The CDR3 coding sequence is TGCGCCAGCAGCTTGGGGGGGACTAGCGGGAGGAACGAGCAGTACTTC. The chain is built from TRBV5-1 and TRBJ2-7; 15 bases match TRBD2. CDR3 length: 16 residues. Germline CDR1 is SGHRS and CDR2 is YFSETQ. The V segment lost 0 bases and the J segment 5 bases; nucleotides outside the gene matches: 3.

The J gene is TRBJ1-6, the V gene TRBV6-6; the match to TRBD1 covers 8 bases. The CDR3 contains 15 residues. V gave up 6 bases and J gave up 5 bases; unmatched junction bases: 6. The germline V gene has CDR1 MNHNY and CDR2 SVGAGI (reference sequence). The CDR3 region has the DNA TGTGCCAGCAGCTTTACGACAGGGGATAATTCACCCCTCCACTTT. It is translated as CASSFTTGDNSPLHF.

V gene TRBV6-6 combines with J gene TRBJ1-1; weak D call: TRBD1 (6 bases). This CDR3 has 14 residues. Germline V gene sequence: CDR1 MNHNY, CDR2 SVGAGI (reference sequence). Trimming took 6 bases from V and 3 from J, leaving 14 bases between them. CDR3 coding DNA: TGTGCCAGCAGCTTACAGGGTTCGGACACTGAAGCTTTCTTT. It yields the protein CASSLQGSDTEAFF.

The chain recombines TRBV30 with TRBJ2-7; no clear D gene. The germline V gene has CDR1 GTSNPN and CDR2 SVGIG (reference sequence). The CDR3 runs to 11 residues. The V end was cut by 0 bases, the J end by 5 bases, with 5 bases between. The CDR3 sequence is CAWSVRNEQYF. The CDR3 bases are TGTGCCTGGAGTGTGAGGAACGAGCAGTACTTC.

The DNA for the CDR3 is TGTGCCAGCAATCTTAGCGGGAGGGCGGGAACAGATACGCAGTATTTT. Encoded protein: CASNLSGRAGTDTQYF. V is TRBV28 and J is TRBJ2-3, with 11 bases that match TRBD2. V lost 7 bases to trimming and J lost 3 bases; unmatched junction nucleotides: 9. The CDR3 extends over 16 amino acids. CDR1 and CDR2 from the germline V gene are MDHEN and SYDVKM.